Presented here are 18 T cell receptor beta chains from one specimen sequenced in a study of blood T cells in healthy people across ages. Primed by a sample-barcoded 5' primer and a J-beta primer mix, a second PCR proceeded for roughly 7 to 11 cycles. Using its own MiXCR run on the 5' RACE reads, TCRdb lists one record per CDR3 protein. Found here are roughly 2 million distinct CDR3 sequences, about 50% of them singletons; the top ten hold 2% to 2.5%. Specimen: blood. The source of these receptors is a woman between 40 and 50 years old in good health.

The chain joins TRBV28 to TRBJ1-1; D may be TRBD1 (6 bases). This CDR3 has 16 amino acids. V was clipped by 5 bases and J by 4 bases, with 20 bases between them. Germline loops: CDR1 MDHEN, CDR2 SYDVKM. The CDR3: CASSGTGRDLGTEAFF. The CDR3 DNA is TGTGCCAGCAGTGGAACAGGGAGAGATTTAGGCACTGAAGCTTTCTTT.

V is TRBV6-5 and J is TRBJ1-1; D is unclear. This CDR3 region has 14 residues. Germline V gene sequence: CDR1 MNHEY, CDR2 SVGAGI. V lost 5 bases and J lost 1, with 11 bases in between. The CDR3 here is CASSAQGKNTEAFF. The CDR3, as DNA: TGTGCCAGCAGTGCCCAAGGGAAGAACACTGAAGCTTTCTTT.

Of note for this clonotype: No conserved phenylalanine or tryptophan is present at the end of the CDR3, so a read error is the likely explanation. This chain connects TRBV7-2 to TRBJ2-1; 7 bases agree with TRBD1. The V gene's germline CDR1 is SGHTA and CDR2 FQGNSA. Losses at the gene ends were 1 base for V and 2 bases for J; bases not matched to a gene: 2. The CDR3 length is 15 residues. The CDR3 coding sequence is TGTGCCAGCAGCTTAGTCCAGGGGGCCTACAATGAGCAGTTCGTC. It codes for CASSLVQGAYNEQFV.

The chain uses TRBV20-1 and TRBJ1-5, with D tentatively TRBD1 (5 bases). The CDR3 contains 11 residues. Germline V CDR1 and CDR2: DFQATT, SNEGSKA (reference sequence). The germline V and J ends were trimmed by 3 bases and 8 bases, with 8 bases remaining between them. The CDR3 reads CSARSGKPQHF. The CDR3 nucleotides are TGCAGTGCTAGGTCAGGGAAGCCCCAGCATTTT.

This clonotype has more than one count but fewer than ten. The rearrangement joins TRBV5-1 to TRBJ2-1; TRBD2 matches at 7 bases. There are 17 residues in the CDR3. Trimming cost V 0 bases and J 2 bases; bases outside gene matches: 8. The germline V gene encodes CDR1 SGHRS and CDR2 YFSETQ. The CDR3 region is CASSLAGASGAYNEQFF. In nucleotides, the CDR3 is TGCGCCAGCAGCTTGGCCGGGGCTAGCGGCGCCTACAATGAGCAGTTCTTC. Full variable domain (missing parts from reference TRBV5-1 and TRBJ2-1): KAGVTQTPRYLIKTRGQQVTLSCSPISGHRSVSWYQQTPGQGLQFLFEYFSETQRNKGNFPGRFSGRQFSNSRSEMNVSTLELGDSALYLCASSLAGASGAYNEQFFGPGTRLTVL.

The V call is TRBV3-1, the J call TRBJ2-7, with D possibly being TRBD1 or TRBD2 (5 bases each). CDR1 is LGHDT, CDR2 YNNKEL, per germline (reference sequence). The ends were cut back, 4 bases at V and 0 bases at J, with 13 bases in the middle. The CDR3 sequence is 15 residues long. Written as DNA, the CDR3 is TGTGCCAGCAGCCCCTTTTCGAGGGGCTCCTACGAGCAGTACTTC. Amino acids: CASSPFSRGSYEQYF.

CDR3 bases: TGTGCCAGCAGTTACTCATGGGGGCGCCCCACAGATACGCAGTATTTT. It yields the protein CASSYSWGRPTDTQYF. The chain combines TRBV6-5 with TRBJ2-3, with a possible D match to TRBD1 (6 bases). V shed 0 bases and J shed 2 bases, with 12 bases lying between them. This CDR3 has 16 residues. Germline V gene sequence: CDR1 MNHEY, CDR2 SVGAGI.

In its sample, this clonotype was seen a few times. The DNA of the CDR3 is TGCAGCGTTGAAGAGGACAGTCGTTCTTACGAGCAGTACTTC. Residues: CSVEEDSRSYEQYF. The chain recombines TRBV29-1 with TRBJ2-7; D is perhaps TRBD1 (6 bases). V shed 0 bases and J shed 4 bases, with 13 bases lying between them. The length of the CDR3 is 14 residues. Germline V lookup: CDR1 SQVTM, CDR2 ANQGSEA.

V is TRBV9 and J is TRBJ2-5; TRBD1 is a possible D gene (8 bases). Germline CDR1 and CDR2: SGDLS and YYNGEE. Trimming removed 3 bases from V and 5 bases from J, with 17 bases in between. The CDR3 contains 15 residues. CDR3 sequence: CASSGHGQGGETQYF. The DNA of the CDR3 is TGTGCCAGCAGCGGACATGGACAGGGAGGGGAGACCCAGTACTTC. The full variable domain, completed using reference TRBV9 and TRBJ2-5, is DSGVTQTPKHLITATGQRVTLRCSPRSGDLSVYWYQQSLDQGLQFLIQYYNGEERAKGNILERFSAQQFPDLHSELNLSSLELGDSALYFCASSGHGQGGETQYFGPGTRLLVL.

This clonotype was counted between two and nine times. CDR3 loop: CASSDRGLIKEKLFF. The CDR3 coding sequence is TGTGCCAGCAGTGACAGGGGCTTAATCAAAGAAAAACTGTTTTTT. V gene TRBV5-6 combines with J gene TRBJ1-4, with 8 bases matching TRBD1. The CDR3 has 15 residues. Trimming cost V 5 bases and J 8 bases; bases outside gene matches: 11. Germline CDR1 is SGHDT and CDR2 is YYEEEE.

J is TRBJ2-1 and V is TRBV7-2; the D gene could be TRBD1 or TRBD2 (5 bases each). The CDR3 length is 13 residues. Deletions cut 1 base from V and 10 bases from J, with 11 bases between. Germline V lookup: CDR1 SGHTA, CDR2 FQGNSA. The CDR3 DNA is TGTGCCAGCAGCTTAGAGGGGTGGGGGGAGCAGTTCTTC. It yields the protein CASSLEGWGEQFF.

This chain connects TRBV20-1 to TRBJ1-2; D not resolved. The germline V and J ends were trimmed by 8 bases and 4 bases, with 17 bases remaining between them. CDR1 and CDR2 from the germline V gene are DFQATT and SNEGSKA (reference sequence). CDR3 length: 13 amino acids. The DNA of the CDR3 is TGCAGTTATTGGGAAGTAGACTCCTATGGCTACACCTTC. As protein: CSYWEVDSYGYTF.

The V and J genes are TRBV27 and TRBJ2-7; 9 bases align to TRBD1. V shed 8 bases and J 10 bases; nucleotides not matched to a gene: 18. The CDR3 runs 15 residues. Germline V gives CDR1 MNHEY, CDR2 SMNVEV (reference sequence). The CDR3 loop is CASGATGGLGLVQYF. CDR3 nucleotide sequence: TGTGCCAGCGGAGCGACAGGGGGGTTAGGATTAGTTCAGTACTTC.

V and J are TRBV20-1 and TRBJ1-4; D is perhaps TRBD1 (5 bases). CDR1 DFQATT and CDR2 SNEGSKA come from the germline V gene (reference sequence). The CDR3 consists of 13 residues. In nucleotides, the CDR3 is TGCAGCGGGCTAGGGGTTGCTAATGAAAAACTGTTTTTT. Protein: CSGLGVANEKLFF.

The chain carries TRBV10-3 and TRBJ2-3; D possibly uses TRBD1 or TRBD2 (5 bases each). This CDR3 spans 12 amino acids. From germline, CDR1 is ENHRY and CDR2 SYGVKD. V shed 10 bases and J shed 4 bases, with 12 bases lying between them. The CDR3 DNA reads TGTGCCACCAGGGAGCTCGCAGATACGCAGTATTTT. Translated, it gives CATRELADTQYF.

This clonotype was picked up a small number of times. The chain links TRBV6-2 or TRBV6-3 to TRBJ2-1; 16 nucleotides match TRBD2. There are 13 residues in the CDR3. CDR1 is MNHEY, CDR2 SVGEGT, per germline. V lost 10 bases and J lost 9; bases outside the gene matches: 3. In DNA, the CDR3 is TGTGCCATCGGGACTAGCGGGGGGGGTGAGCAGTTCTTC. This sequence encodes CAIGTSGGGEQFF.

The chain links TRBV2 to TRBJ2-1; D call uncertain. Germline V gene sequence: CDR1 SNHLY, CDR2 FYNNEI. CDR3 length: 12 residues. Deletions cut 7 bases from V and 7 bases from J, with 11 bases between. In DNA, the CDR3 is TGTGCCAGCACCTCCACCAGGAATGAGCAGTTCTTC. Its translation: CASTSTRNEQFF.

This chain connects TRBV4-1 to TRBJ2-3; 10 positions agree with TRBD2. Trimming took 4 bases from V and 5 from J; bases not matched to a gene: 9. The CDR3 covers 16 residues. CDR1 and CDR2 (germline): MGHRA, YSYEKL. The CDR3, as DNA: TGCGCCAGCAGCCGCGACCAGCGGGGGGGCCAAGATACGCAGTATTTT. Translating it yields CASSRDQRGGQDTQYF.